Each of the 28 T cell receptor beta chains below was sequenced from the same sample in a study of cytomegalovirus exposure and HLA in healthy donors (dated by TCRdb to about 2017). Library preparation was by the immunoSEQ multiplex PCR assay. The multiplex PCR relied on a mix of 60 forward primers for TCR Vbeta segments and 13 reverse primers for TCR Jbeta segments. Entries here come from immuneACCESS through TCRdb and include only in-frame sequences with V and J called. Some clones fail to appear in such tables; in the studies checked, an unresolved V gene covers under half of the shortfall, and the cause of the remainder is unknown. Here the sample has about 130,000 clones; roughly 78% occur a single time. The ten largest clonotypes hold approximately 5% of the sample. Input material: PBMCs. Source of these receptors: a man aged 30-40 years in good health and CMV-seronegative.

The chain carries TRBV7-2 and TRBJ1-1, with a tentative D call TRBD1 (5 bases). Trimming left V 6 bases short and J 0 bases short, with 11 bases between. Germline V gene data show CDR1 as SGHTA and CDR2 as FQGNSA. The CDR3 runs to 14 residues. CDR3 in amino acids: CASRAGRMNTEAFF. DNA for the CDR3: TGTGCCAGCAGAGCAGGGCGAATGAACACTGAAGCTTTCTTT.

The rearrangement uses TRBV4-2 and TRBJ1-6, with D perhaps TRBD1 (5 bases). CDR1 and CDR2 from the germline V gene are LGHNA and YNFKEQ. This CDR3 comprises 16 residues. Trimming shortened V by 4 bases and J by 9 bases, and 19 bases separated the two germline ends. The CDR3 reads CASSPDSGGVGSPLHF. CDR3 DNA sequence: TGTGCCAGCAGCCCCGATTCAGGAGGGGTGGGTTCACCCCTCCACTTT.

The chain combines TRBV4-3 with TRBJ2-1; no clear D gene. Trimming took 0 bases from V and 9 from J, leaving 21 bases between them. Germline CDR1 LGHNA, CDR2 YSLEER. This CDR3 is built from 17 residues. The CDR3 DNA follows: TGCGCCAGCAGCCAAGACCTTGCCGCTACTGAGCGCGGTGAGCAGTTCTTC. Its translation: CASSQDLAATERGEQFF.

This clone appeared once. The CDR3 loop reads CASSLRTSYEQFF. The CDR3 DNA reads TGTGCCAGCAGCTTAAGGACTAGTTATGAGCAGTTCTTC. The rearrangement uses TRBV7-2 and TRBJ2-1; 7 bases are a match to TRBD2. CDR3 size: 13 residues. V gave up 2 bases and J gave up 8 bases; unmatched junction bases: 3. Per the germline V gene, CDR1 is SGHTA and CDR2 is FQGNSA.

The rearrangement uses TRBV19 and TRBJ1-1; 7 nucleotides line up with TRBD1. Trimming cost V 8 bases and J 4 bases; bases outside gene matches: 10. CDR1 is LNHDA and CDR2 is SQIVND in the germline V gene (reference sequence). The CDR3 extends over 14 amino acids. The CDR3 sequence: CASGSRDSRTEAFF. CDR3 DNA: TGTGCCAGTGGGAGCCGGGACAGTCGCACTGAAGCTTTCTTT.

The chain uses TRBV10-3 and TRBJ1-2; D is ambiguous. Trimming shortened V by 0 bases and J by 8 bases, and 10 bases separated the two germline ends. The length of the CDR3 is 13 residues. The germline CDR1 and CDR2 sequences are ENHRY and SYGVKD. The CDR3 sequence is CAISESGLWGYTF. In nucleotides, the CDR3 is TGTGCCATCAGTGAGTCTGGACTCTGGGGCTACACCTTC.

The chain carries TRBV19 and TRBJ2-7; 9 bases are shared with TRBD2. Germline CDR1 and CDR2: LNHDA and SQIVND (reference sequence). J gave up 5 bases and V 10 bases, and 6 bases lay outside the gene matches. The CDR3 spans 12 residues. The CDR3 coding sequence is TGTGCCACAGGGACTAGCCCCCACGAGCAGTACTTC. Protein: CATGTSPHEQYF.

The rearrangement joins TRBV5-4 to TRBJ2-7; weak D call: TRBD2 (5 bases). V lost 4 bases and J lost 2, with 13 bases in between. Germline lookup yields CDR1 SGHNT and CDR2 YYREEE (reference sequence). This CDR3 contains 14 residues. CDR3 protein: CASSPTPTTYEQYF. The CDR3 DNA sequence: TGTGCCAGCAGCCCGACCCCGACTACCTACGAGCAGTACTTC.

The chain links TRBV6-1 to TRBJ2-3, with 7 bases lining up with TRBD1. The CDR3 extends over 13 amino acids. J lost 4 bases, V lost 6 bases, and 4 bases had no gene match. Germline V gives CDR1 MNHNS, CDR2 SASEGT. CDR3 loop: CASRATGADTQYF. The CDR3 nucleotides read TGTGCCAGCAGGGCTACAGGGGCAGATACGCAGTATTTT.

CDR3 protein: CSARANSPLHF. The CDR3 DNA is TGCAGTGCCAGGGCAAATTCACCCCTCCACTTT. V gene TRBV20-1 combines with J gene TRBJ1-6; D is perhaps TRBD1 (5 bases). CDR3 length: 11 residues. Germline loops: CDR1 DFQATT, CDR2 SNEGSKA (reference sequence). V was clipped by 6 bases and J by 7 bases, with 7 bases between them.

The V call is TRBV6-5, the J call TRBJ2-1; TRBD2 matches 9 bases. Germline CDR1 is MNHEY and CDR2 is SVGAGI. The CDR3 has 15 amino acids. Trimming removed 2 bases from V and 4 bases from J; junction bases left unmatched: 3. In DNA form, the CDR3 reads TGTGCCAGCAGTTACGGGACTAGCCGGTACAATGAGCAGTTCTTC. Translated, it gives CASSYGTSRYNEQFF.

The chain joins TRBV7-3 to TRBJ2-2, with 7 nucleotides matching TRBD1. Germline assignment: CDR1 SGHTA and CDR2 FQGTGA. This CDR3 is built from 14 residues. V lost 5 bases and J lost 6; bases outside the gene matches: 6. Here the CDR3 reads CASSLQGPPGELFF. In nucleotides, the CDR3 is TGTGCCAGCAGCCTACAGGGGCCCCCCGGGGAGCTGTTTTTT.

This clone turned up a few times. The chain joins TRBV4-2 to TRBJ2-6, with 7 bases fitting TRBD1. The CDR3 spans 17 residues. V shed 0 bases, J shed 2 bases, and the junction held 4 bases outside the gene matches. Germline loops: CDR1 LGHNA, CDR2 YNFKEQ. DNA of the CDR3: TGTGCCAGCAGCCAAGAGAAGGGGGCGGCTGGGGCCAACGTCCTGACTTTC. It specifies CASSQEKGAAGANVLTF.

V and J are TRBV6-4 and TRBJ1-1; unclear D gene. The CDR3 has 13 residues. The germline V and J ends were trimmed by 5 bases and 3 bases, with 10 bases remaining between them. Germline assignment: CDR1 MRHNA and CDR2 SNTAGT. The CDR3 bases are TGTGCCAGCAGTTTTACCGAGGACACTGAAGCTTTCTTT. It codes for CASSFTEDTEAFF.

This clone is a singleton in its sample. The chain is built from TRBV5-1 and TRBJ2-5; no reliable D call. The germline CDR1 and CDR2 sequences are SGHRS and YFSETQ. This CDR3 spans 13 amino acids. Trimming shortened V by 2 bases and J by 3 bases, and 8 bases separated the two germline ends. DNA for the CDR3: TGCGCCAGCAGCTTCACCGGAGAAGAGACCCAGTACTTC. Its translation: CASSFTGEETQYF. Using reference TRBV5-1 and TRBJ2-5 for the parts outside the CDR3, the full variable domain is KAGVTQTPRYLIKTRGQQVTLSCSPISGHRSVSWYQQTPGQGLQFLFEYFSETQRNKGNFPGRFSGRQFSNSRSEMNVSTLELGDSALYLCASSFTGEETQYFGPGTRLLVL.

The chain employs TRBV2 and TRBJ2-3; D is possibly TRBD1 (5 bases). The germline V gene has CDR1 SNHLY and CDR2 FYNNEI. Trimming removed 6 bases at V and 2 bases at J, with 9 bases between. CDR3 length equals 13 residues. The CDR3: CASRDSYTDTQYF. The CDR3 nucleotides are TGTGCCAGCAGAGACAGTTACACAGATACGCAGTATTTT.

The chain recombines TRBV7-2 with TRBJ1-5, with D possibly TRBD1 on 5 matching bases. The ends were cut back, 3 bases at V and 7 bases at J, with 7 bases in the middle. The germline V gene has CDR1 SGHTA and CDR2 FQGNSA. The CDR3 extends over 12 amino acids. This CDR3 is CASSLGGQPQHF. In DNA, the CDR3 is TGTGCCAGCAGCTTGGGGGGGCAGCCCCAGCATTTT.

This chain links TRBV7-8 with TRBJ1-6; tentatively, D is TRBD1 (5 bases). Germline CDR1 SGHVS, CDR2 FQNEAQ. The CDR3 has 17 residues. V lost 3 bases, J lost 2 bases, and 14 bases lay in between. The CDR3, as DNA: TGTGCCAGCAGCTTCCGACAGACCGTTCCCTATAATTCACCCCTCCACTTT. It yields the protein CASSFRQTVPYNSPLHF.

This chain uses TRBV11-2 with TRBJ1-1; a weak D match, TRBD1 (6 bases). This CDR3 is 13 amino acids long. CDR1 and CDR2 from the germline V gene are SGHAT and FQNNGV. Trimming left V 3 bases short and J 4 bases short, with 9 bases between. CDR3: CASSFTGPTEAFF. The CDR3 DNA follows: TGTGCCAGCAGCTTTACAGGGCCCACTGAAGCTTTCTTT.

The chain joins TRBV28 to TRBJ2-7, with D possibly TRBD2 on 5 matching bases. The CDR3 is 14 residues long. CDR1 is MDHEN, CDR2 SYDVKM, per germline. Trimming shortened V by 8 bases and J by 0 bases, and 14 bases separated the two germline ends. The CDR3 reads CASQGSATSYEQYF. The CDR3, as DNA: TGTGCCAGCCAAGGGAGCGCGACCTCCTACGAGCAGTACTTC.

The chain combines TRBV15 with TRBJ2-1; 10 bases line up with TRBD2. This CDR3 is built from 20 residues. From germline, CDR1 is LNHNV and CDR2 YYDKDF (reference sequence). Trimming removed 0 bases from V and 2 bases from J; junction bases left unmatched: 13. The CDR3 sequence: CATSRDLRLAGVPTYNEQFF. CDR3 coding DNA: TGTGCCACCAGCAGAGATCTAAGACTAGCGGGTGTCCCTACCTACAATGAGCAGTTCTTC.

This clone was counted ten times or more. The chain joins TRBV19 to TRBJ1-2, with D possibly TRBD1 on 5 matching bases. Germline assignment: CDR1 LNHDA and CDR2 SQIVND (reference sequence). Trimming pared 8 bases from V and 4 bases from J, leaving 14 bases between. The CDR3 extends over 13 amino acids. The CDR3 loop is CASRRGAGYGYTF. CDR3 coding DNA: TGTGCCAGTCGGAGGGGCGCGGGCTATGGCTACACCTTC. Full variable domain (remainder filled in from reference TRBV19 and TRBJ1-2): DGGITQSPKYLFRKEGQNVTLSCEQNLNHDAMYWYRQDPGQGLRLIYYSQIVNDFQKGDIAEGYSVSREKKESFPLTVTSAQKNPTAFYLCASRRGAGYGYTFGSGTRLTVV.

In DNA form, the CDR3 reads TGTGCCAGCAGCTTAGAAGCGGGGCACACAGATACGCAGTATTTT. Amino acid sequence: CASSLEAGHTDTQYF. This chain uses TRBV5-4 with TRBJ2-3, with 7 positions matching TRBD2. There are 15 residues in the CDR3. J gave up 2 bases and V 2 bases, and 5 bases lay outside the gene matches. The germline gives CDR1 SGHNT, CDR2 YYREEE (reference sequence).

For this clone: Compared with germline, one end of the junction differs, possibly owing to a read error. The sample holds other DNA sequences that translate to the same CDR3. CDR3 DNA: TGCAGCGTTGAGCGGGAGGGACGAGGCACGGATACGCAGTATTTT. As protein: CSVEREGRGTDTQYF. The genes are TRBV29-1 and TRBJ2-3; 9 bases map to TRBD2. Germline V gene data show CDR1 as SQVTM and CDR2 as ANQGSEA. The CDR3 loop spans 15 amino acids.

The J gene is TRBJ1-2, the V gene TRBV30; D not certain. V lost 4 bases, J lost 8 bases, and 17 bases lay in between. The CDR3 spans 13 residues. The germline gives CDR1 GTSNPN, CDR2 SVGIG (reference sequence). The CDR3 DNA reads as TGTGCCTGGACCCGGGGAGGAGGGAAGGGCTACACCTTC. This translates into CAWTRGGGKGYTF.

The chain combines TRBV7-6 with TRBJ2-7; no reliable D call. Germline V gives CDR1 SGHVS, CDR2 FNYEAQ. This CDR3 has 16 residues. V was trimmed by 2 bases and J by 0 bases, leaving 14 bases between them. CDR3 DNA sequence: TGTGCCAGCAGCTTACGAGGCCGAAATCACTCCTACGAGCAGTACTTC. Translation: CASSLRGRNHSYEQYF. The whole variable domain, filled in from reference TRBV7-6 and TRBJ2-7, reads GAGVSQSPRYKVTKRGQDVALRCDPISGHVSLYWYRQALGQGPEFLTYFNYEAQQDKSGLPNDRFSAERPEGSISTLTIQRTEQRDSAMYRCASSLRGRNHSYEQYFGPGTRLTVT.

This chain connects TRBV19 to TRBJ1-1; D might be TRBD1 (5 bases). Trimming took off 1 base at V and 8 bases at J, with 11 bases between the two ends. This CDR3 is built from 13 residues. Germline V lookup: CDR1 LNHDA, CDR2 SQIVND (reference sequence). The CDR3 loop reads CASSIGDSTEAFF. The DNA for the CDR3 is TGTGCCAGTAGTATAGGAGACAGCACGGAAGCTTTCTTT.

This sequence joins TRBV7-2 and TRBJ1-5, with D possibly TRBD1 on 5 matching bases. This CDR3 spans 14 amino acids. V was trimmed by 5 bases and J by 8 bases, leaving 16 bases between them. Germline CDR1 is SGHTA and CDR2 is FQGNSA. Here the CDR3 DNA reads TGTGCCAGCAGCGCTGTGGGGGGTGGGGAGCCCCAGCATTTT. This codes for CASSAVGGGEPQHF.